These 14 T cell receptor beta chains came from one sample sequenced in a study of PD-1 blockade in classical Hodgkin lymphoma. Generated by immunoSEQ multiplex PCR, the TCRdb table keeps only in-frame clones and is missing some. The sample lists around 20,000 clones; around four fifths were seen once. Relapse was seen in all patients after autologous stem cell transplantation, and brentuximab vedotin exposure was variable. This material consisted of peripheral blood mononuclear cells (PBMCs), taken before the second cycle of nivolumab. The source is a human donor with classical Hodgkin lymphoma.

This rearrangement joins TRBV5-1 to TRBJ2-7; D ambiguous. The CDR3 has 13 residues. Germline CDR1 reads SGHRS; CDR2 reads YFSETQ. Trimming removed 0 bases at V and 1 base at J, with 5 bases between. CDR3 loop: CASSLAWSYEQYF. CDR3 bases: TGCGCCAGCAGCTTGGCCTGGTCCTACGAGCAGTACTTC.

The chain has TRBV30 and TRBJ1-1, with TRBD1 identical over 8 bases. There are 15 residues in the CDR3. J was trimmed by 5 bases and V by 1 base; bases with no gene match: 9. Germline V gene lookup returns CDR1 GTSNPN and CDR2 SVGIG (reference sequence). CDR3 protein: CAWSDPNRGGTEAFF. CDR3 in DNA: TGTGCCTGGAGTGACCCAAACAGGGGGGGGACTGAAGCTTTCTTT.

The chain combines TRBV25-1 with TRBJ1-1, with D perhaps TRBD1 (5 bases). The CDR3 totals 12 residues. CDR1 and CDR2 from the germline V gene are MGHDK and SYGVNS. V shed 7 bases and J shed 4 bases, with 10 bases lying between them. The CDR3 coding sequence is TGTGCCAGCAACCGAGGGACCACTGAAGCTTTCTTT. This gives the protein CASNRGTTEAFF.

The CDR3 bases are TGCGCCAGCAGCTTGGCCGGGACTAGCGGGAGACGCTGGGGCACAGATACGCAGTATTTT. Translated, it gives CASSLAGTSGRRWGTDTQYF. J is TRBJ2-3 and V is TRBV5-1, with TRBD2 matching over 14 bases. Trimming at V came to 0 bases and at J to 1 base, leaving 10 bases not matched to a gene. Germline V CDR1 and CDR2: SGHRS, YFSETQ. The CDR3 has 20 residues.

The genes are TRBV7-8 and TRBJ2-7; D is unresolved. The CDR3 is 14 residues long. The germline gives CDR1 SGHVS, CDR2 FQNEAQ. The V end lost 4 bases, the J end lost 0 bases, and 10 bases lay between the germline ends. The chain's CDR3 is CASSYQVSSYEQYF. CDR3 coding DNA: TGTGCCAGCAGCTACCAGGTCAGCTCCTACGAGCAGTACTTC.

This clone was counted only a few times. The V call is TRBV6-1, the J call TRBJ1-1; maybe TRBD1 (5 bases). Trimming stripped 3 bases from V and 1 base from J, with 9 bases between. The CDR3 is made up of 14 amino acids. Germline V gives CDR1 MNHNS, CDR2 SASEGT. Here the CDR3 DNA reads TGTGCCAGCAGTGACCCAGGGAGGAACACTGAAGCTTTCTTT. Protein: CASSDPGRNTEAFF.

V usage is TRBV19 and J usage is TRBJ1-1; D is perhaps TRBD1 (6 bases). There are 14 residues in the CDR3. CDR1 and CDR2 from the germline V gene are LNHDA and SQIVND (reference sequence). V shed 8 bases and J shed 0 bases, with 13 bases lying between them. CDR3 nucleotide sequence: TGTGCCAGTGGAAAACAGGGAGTGAACACTGAAGCTTTCTTT. Its protein product is CASGKQGVNTEAFF.

The rearrangement uses TRBV6-6 and TRBJ2-7; 10 bases agree with TRBD1. The length of the CDR3 is 15 residues. J gave up 3 bases and V 2 bases, and 4 bases lay outside the gene matches. The V gene's germline CDR1 is MNHNY and CDR2 SVGAGI (reference sequence). CDR3 loop: CASSYTRTGGYEQYF. The CDR3, as DNA: TGTGCCAGCAGTTACACAAGGACAGGGGGCTACGAGCAGTACTTC.

This sequence joins TRBV29-1 and TRBJ2-7, with a tentative D call TRBD1 (6 bases). Trimming took 7 bases from V and 5 from J, leaving 18 bases between them. The V gene's germline CDR1 is SQVTM and CDR2 ANQGSEA. The CDR3 covers 13 residues. In nucleotides, the CDR3 is TGCAGCGGTGTGACAGGTGGTGTCAACGAGCAGTACTTC. Protein sequence: CSGVTGGVNEQYF.

CDR3 in amino acids: CASSEGTSGINEQFF. CDR3 nucleotides: TGTGCCAGCAGTGAAGGGACTAGCGGGATTAATGAGCAGTTCTTC. The chain combines TRBV2 with TRBJ2-1; 12 nucleotides agree with TRBD2. From germline, CDR1 is SNHLY and CDR2 FYNNEI. Trimming removed 1 base from V and 7 bases from J; junction bases left unmatched: 2. This CDR3 has 15 amino acids.

Concerning this clone: The same CDR3 also results from other DNA sequences found in this sample. In DNA form, the CDR3 reads TGTGCCAGCAGCTTAGTGGGGGTTAACTATGGCTACACCTTC. Protein sequence: CASSLVGVNYGYTF. This rearrangement joins TRBV11-2 to TRBJ1-2; tentatively, D is TRBD1 (5 bases). This CDR3 spans 14 amino acids. Per the germline V gene, CDR1 is SGHAT and CDR2 is FQNNGV. Trimming took off 1 base at V and 1 base at J, with 7 bases between the two ends.

The chain is built from TRBV29-1 and TRBJ2-7; no clear D gene. The germline gives CDR1 SQVTM, CDR2 ANQGSEA. Trimming pared 4 bases from V and 6 bases from J, leaving 16 bases between. The length of the CDR3 is 13 residues. As DNA, the CDR3 is TGCAGCGTTGTAATAGGCCAACTGGGCGAGCAGTACTTC. As protein: CSVVIGQLGEQYF.

This clone was seen a single time. The rearrangement links TRBV11-2 to TRBJ2-7, with D possibly TRBD2 on 5 matching bases. V was cut by 4 bases and J by 7 bases, with 14 bases left in between. CDR1 is SGHAT, CDR2 FQNNGV, per germline. This CDR3 contains 13 residues. CDR3 DNA: TGTGCCAGCAGCTCCGGGGTGCCAGAAGAGCAGTACTTC. This gives the protein CASSSGVPEEQYF.

The chain links TRBV6-1 to TRBJ2-7; 9 bases are shared with TRBD1. With 7 bases clipped from V and 2 bases from J, the junction kept 6 bases outside the gene matches. In germline, CDR1 is MNHNS, CDR2 SASEGT. The CDR3 has 14 amino acids. The DNA for the CDR3 is TGTGCCAGCAAATCCGGGACAGGGACCTACGAGCAGTACTTC. Protein: CASKSGTGTYEQYF.